This T cell receptor beta chain was sequenced in a study of blood T cell repertoires in COVID-19. On the study more broadly: PBMCs, B-cell-depleted T cells, or T cells were the source of the cDNA or gDNA that made up the material.

Methods used by the authors: Reference gene primers were amplified, and this amplification served to estimate nucleated cell counts. This table comes from immunoSEQ multiplex PCR, and its TCRdb copy is limited to in-frame clones, with some not included. From that table come the V and J calls and clone size; the DNA was used to work out D and trimming. The sample carries some 310,000 clones, 85% to 90% recorded once. A Seattle source enrolled patients during active infection and followed them longitudinally. The CDR3 sequence is 14 residues long. Looked up from germline, CDR1 is LGHDT and CDR2 is YNNKEL (reference sequence). V gave up 1 base and J gave up 5 bases, with 11 bases separating them.

The TCR comes from a woman aged 40 to 55 with COVID-19, enrolled during active disease. The sample was peripheral blood. The chain carries TRBV3-1 (or the pseudogene TRBV3-2) and TRBJ1-1; tentative D call: TRBD1 (5 bases). CDR3 coding DNA: TGTGCCAGCAGCCAAGTAAGGGGTTGGACTGAAGCTTTCTTT. Translated, it gives CASSQVRGWTEAFF.